This T cell receptor beta chain was found in a study of spatial heterogeneity in lung cancer. TCR cDNA molecules each had a unique molecular identifier. TCRdb ran MiXCR on the 5' RACE reads and lists one entry per CDR3 protein. The top ten hold over 7% of the sample, which has a few thousand distinct CDR3 sequences, approximately 9% seen once. Study results and caveats: For expanded intratumoral alpha and beta TCRs, counts tracked tumor mutation counts.

V was shortened by 3 bases and J by 2 bases, with 8 bases between the two germline ends. The CDR3 has 12 amino acids. Germline values: CDR1 DFQATT, CDR2 SNEGSKA (reference sequence). A word on this clonotype: Its specificity is not known.

Time point defined: sample taken at primary tumor resection. Tumor, nontumor lung or frozen PBMC supplied whole RNA that was sequenced unsorted. This receptor was taken from a male donor with early-stage non-small cell lung cancer. Material: lung tumor tissue, obtained at surgery. The chain is built from TRBV20-1 and TRBJ2-7, with no clear D. The CDR3 DNA follows: TGCAGTGCTAGCGGTTCCACCTACGAGCAGTACTTC. Protein sequence: CSASGSTYEQYF.